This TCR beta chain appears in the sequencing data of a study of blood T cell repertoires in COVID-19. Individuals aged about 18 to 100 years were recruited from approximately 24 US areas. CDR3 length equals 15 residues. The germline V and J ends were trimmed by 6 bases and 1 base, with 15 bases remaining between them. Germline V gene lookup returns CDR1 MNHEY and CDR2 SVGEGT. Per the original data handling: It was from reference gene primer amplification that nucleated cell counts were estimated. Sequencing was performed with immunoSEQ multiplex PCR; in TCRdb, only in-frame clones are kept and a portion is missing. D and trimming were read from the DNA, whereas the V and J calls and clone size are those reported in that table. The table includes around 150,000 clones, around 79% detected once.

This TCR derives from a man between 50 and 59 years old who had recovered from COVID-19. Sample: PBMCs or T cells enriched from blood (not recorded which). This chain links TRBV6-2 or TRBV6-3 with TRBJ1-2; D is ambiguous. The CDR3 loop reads CASSSDGLFNYGYTF. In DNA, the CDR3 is TGTGCCAGCAGCTCCGACGGACTTTTTAACTATGGCTACACCTTC.